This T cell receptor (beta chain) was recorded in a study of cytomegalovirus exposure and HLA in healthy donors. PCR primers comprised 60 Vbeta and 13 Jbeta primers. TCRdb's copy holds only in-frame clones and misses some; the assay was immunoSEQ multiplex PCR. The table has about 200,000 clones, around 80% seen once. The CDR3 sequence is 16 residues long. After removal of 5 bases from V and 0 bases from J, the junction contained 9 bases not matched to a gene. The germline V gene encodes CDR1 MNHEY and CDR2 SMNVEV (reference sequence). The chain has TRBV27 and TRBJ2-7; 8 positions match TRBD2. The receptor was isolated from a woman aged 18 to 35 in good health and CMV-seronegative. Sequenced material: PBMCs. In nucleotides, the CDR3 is TGTGCCAGCAGTCCATCCAGCGGGAGCCTCTCCTACGAGCAGTACTTC. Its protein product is CASSPSSGSLSYEQYF.